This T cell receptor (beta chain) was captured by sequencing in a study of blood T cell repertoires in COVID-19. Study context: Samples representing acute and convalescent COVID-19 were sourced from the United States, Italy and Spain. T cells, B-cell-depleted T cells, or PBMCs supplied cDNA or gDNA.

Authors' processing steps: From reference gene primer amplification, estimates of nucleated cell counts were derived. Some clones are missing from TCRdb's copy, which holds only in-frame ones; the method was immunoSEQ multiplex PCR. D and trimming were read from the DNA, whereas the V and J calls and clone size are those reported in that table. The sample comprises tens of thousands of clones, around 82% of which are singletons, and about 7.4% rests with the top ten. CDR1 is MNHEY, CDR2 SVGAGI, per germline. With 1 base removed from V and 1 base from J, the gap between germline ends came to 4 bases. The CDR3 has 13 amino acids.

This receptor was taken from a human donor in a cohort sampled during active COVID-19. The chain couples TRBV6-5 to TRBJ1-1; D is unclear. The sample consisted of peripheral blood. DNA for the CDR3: TGTGCCAGCAGTTACTTACAGAACACTGAAGCTTTCTTT. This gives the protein CASSYLQNTEAFF.